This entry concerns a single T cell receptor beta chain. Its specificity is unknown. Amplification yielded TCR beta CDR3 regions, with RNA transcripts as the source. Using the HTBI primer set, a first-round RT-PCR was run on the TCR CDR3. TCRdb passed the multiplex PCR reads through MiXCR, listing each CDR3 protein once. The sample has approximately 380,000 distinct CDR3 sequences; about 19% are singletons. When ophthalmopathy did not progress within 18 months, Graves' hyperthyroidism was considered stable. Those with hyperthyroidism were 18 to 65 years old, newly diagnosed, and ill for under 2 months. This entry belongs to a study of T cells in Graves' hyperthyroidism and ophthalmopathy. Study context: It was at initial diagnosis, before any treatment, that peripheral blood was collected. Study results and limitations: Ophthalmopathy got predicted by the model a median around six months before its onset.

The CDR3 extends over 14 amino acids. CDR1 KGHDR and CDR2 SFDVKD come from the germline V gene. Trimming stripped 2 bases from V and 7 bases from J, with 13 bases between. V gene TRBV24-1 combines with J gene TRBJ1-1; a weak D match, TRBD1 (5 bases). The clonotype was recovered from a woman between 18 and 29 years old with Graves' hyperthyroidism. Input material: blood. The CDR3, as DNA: TGTGCCACCAGTGATTCCTCGGGACCCGATGAAGCTTTCTTT. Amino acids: CATSDSSGPDEAFF.